The subject of this entry is one TCR beta chain. The antigen is unknown. Each PCR replicate from the sorted subsets contained 150 to 250 ng DNA, which is some 31,000 T cell genomes. The protocol was immunoSEQ multiplex PCR, while the TCRdb copy is restricted to in-frame clones and leaves out a portion. The sample carries some 2.1 million clones, roughly 95% recorded once. The data belong to a study of shared clonotypes between healthy human individuals. Study outcomes and limitations: Clonotype sharing among donors was expected to depend on sequencing depth. Generation probability values for non-shared clonotypes were lower than those for clonotypes shared by all four donors.

CD45RO-negative cells were positively selected for CCR7, leaving out terminally differentiated effector memory CD45RA+ cells. This CDR3 region has 14 residues. Germline CDR1 GTSNPN, CDR2 SVGIG (reference sequence). The germline V and J ends were trimmed by 1 base and 1 base, with 10 bases remaining between them. The TCR originated in a man between 18 and 29 years old in good health. Some clones in this sample may be carry-over from other donors' samples. The source material was naive CD8+ T cells from PBMCs. The chain joins TRBV30 to TRBJ1-1; D remains ambiguous. The CDR3 here is CAWSEGMTNTEAFF. The CDR3, as DNA: TGTGCCTGGAGTGAAGGGATGACGAACACTGAAGCTTTCTTT.